This TCR beta chain was identified in a study of T cells in Graves' hyperthyroidism and ophthalmopathy. Many counts were recorded for this clonotype. The germline gives CDR1 DFQATT, CDR2 SNEGSKA (reference sequence). Trimming pared 0 bases from V and 2 bases from J, leaving 18 bases between. This CDR3 comprises 17 residues. Hyperthyroidism of Graves' type that showed no ophthalmopathy progression within 18 months was stable. Thyroid ultrasound, orbital computed tomography, clinical symptoms, and serum thyroxine and TRAb underpinned diagnoses. The investigators amplified TCR beta CDR3 regions from RNA transcripts. A set of HTBI primers served as the primers for a first-round RT-PCR of the TCR CDR3. One entry per CDR3 protein results from TCRdb running MiXCR on the multiplex PCR reads. The sample includes 300,000 to 450,000 distinct CDR3 sequences, approximately 15% of them seen just once.

The sequence was collected from a woman aged 55-75 years with Graves' hyperthyroidism. The J gene is TRBJ2-3, the V gene TRBV20-1, with a possible D match to TRBD2 (5 bases). Sample: blood. DNA for the CDR3: TGCAGTGCTAGAGATCTTTTGGCTAGCACAAACACAGATACGCAGTATTTT. It encodes CSARDLLASTNTDTQYF.